The 19 T cell receptor beta chains listed next were all sequenced from one sample in a study of PD-1 blockade in classical Hodgkin lymphoma. Each and every patient relapsed after autologous stem cell transplantation, and patients got differing brentuximab vedotin exposure. Clones were sequenced by immunoSEQ multiplex PCR, and TCRdb holds only the in-frame ones, with some missing. The sample has some 96,000 clones; roughly 89% are singletons. Source: peripheral blood mononuclear cells (PBMCs), taken at baseline. Every receptor here comes from a human donor with classical Hodgkin lymphoma.

V gene TRBV19 combines with J gene TRBJ2-1; D tentatively reads TRBD1 or TRBD2 (7 bases each). The CDR3 has 17 amino acids. Germline assignment: CDR1 LNHDA and CDR2 SQIVND (reference sequence). V lost 6 bases and J 6 bases, leaving 24 bases between the germline ends. The CDR3 DNA is TGTGCCAGTAGCTATAGGAATGCGGCAGGGGGGGGCAATGAGCAGTTCTTC. Translation: CASSYRNAAGGGNEQFF.

This clone was observed a handful of times. The V gene is TRBV5-5, the J gene TRBJ2-2; TRBD1 matches at 7 bases. This CDR3 is built from 16 residues. V lost 4 bases, J lost 5 bases, and 11 bases stayed unmatched. Germline V gives CDR1 SGHKS, CDR2 YYEKEE (reference sequence). The CDR3 is CASSPVTGVGTGELFF. Written as DNA, the CDR3 is TGTGCCAGCAGCCCGGTTACAGGGGTCGGGACCGGGGAGCTGTTTTTT.

This clone is classed as medium-sized. The V call is TRBV7-6, the J call TRBJ1-1; unclear D gene. Germline CDR1 and CDR2: SGHVS and FNYEAQ. V lost 1 base to trimming and J lost 1 base, with 7 bases between them. This CDR3 is built from 14 residues. In DNA form, the CDR3 reads TGTGCCAGCAGCTTAGGGACGGGGAACACTGAAGCTTTCTTT. Translation gives CASSLGTGNTEAFF.

J is TRBJ2-2 and V is TRBV5-6, with 8 bases lining up with TRBD1. The germline CDR1 and CDR2 sequences are SGHDT and YYEEEE. The CDR3 loop spans 16 amino acids. V was clipped by 1 base and J by 4 bases; unmatched bases: 6. The CDR3 coding sequence is TGTGCCAGCAGCTTGATGGTCCAGGGGGCCACCGGGGAGCTGTTTTTT. This gives the protein CASSLMVQGATGELFF.

The chain carries TRBV27 and TRBJ2-1, with D uncertain. This CDR3 region has 14 residues. With 6 bases removed from V and 3 bases from J, the gap between germline ends came to 12 bases. Germline V gene sequence: CDR1 MNHEY, CDR2 SMNVEV (reference sequence). CDR3 DNA: TGTGCCAGCAGCTCGGTCCTGAACTACAATGAGCAGTTCTTC. Translated: CASSSVLNYNEQFF.

The chain recombines TRBV10-3 with TRBJ2-2; D not resolved. Germline V gene data show CDR1 as ENHRY and CDR2 as SYGVKD. The CDR3 extends over 16 amino acids. V lost 3 bases to trimming and J lost 1 base, with 12 bases between them. The CDR3 nucleotides read TGTGCCATCAGTGAAAGCCGCCTTAAGAACACCGGGGAGCTGTTTTTT. Amino acids: CAISESRLKNTGELFF.

This chain connects TRBV30 to TRBJ2-7; 16 nucleotides line up with TRBD2. Germline CDR1 GTSNPN, CDR2 SVGIG (reference sequence). This CDR3 has 15 residues. V trimming: 2 bases; J trimming: 6 bases; junction bases outside the gene matches: 4. CDR3 coding DNA: TGTGCCTGGAGTAGGGGGACTAGCGGGAGGGGCGAGCAGTACTTC. This gives the protein CAWSRGTSGRGEQYF.

V gene TRBV27 combines with J gene TRBJ2-1; D possibly corresponds to TRBD1 (7 bases). The germline gives CDR1 MNHEY, CDR2 SMNVEV (reference sequence). This CDR3 has 14 amino acids. Trimming took 3 bases from V and 5 from J, leaving 11 bases between them. The CDR3 sequence is CASSLAGQNNEQFF. The DNA of the CDR3 is TGTGCCAGCAGTTTGGCGGGACAGAACAATGAGCAGTTCTTC.

V and J are TRBV29-1 and TRBJ2-2, with D possibly matching TRBD1 (7 bases). This CDR3 is built from 14 residues. Germline-derived CDR1 and CDR2 are SQVTM and ANQGSEA. This CDR3 is CSFQGGPNTGELFF. In nucleotides, the CDR3 is TGCAGTTTCCAGGGGGGTCCGAACACCGGGGAGCTGTTTTTT.

V gene TRBV25-1 combines with J gene TRBJ2-1, with 7 nucleotides matching TRBD1. From germline, CDR1 is MGHDK and CDR2 SYGVNS. Trimming at V came to 7 bases and at J to 1 base, leaving 1 base not matched to a gene. This CDR3 is 13 amino acids long. CDR3 sequence reads: CASTGQSYNEQFF. CDR3 coding DNA: TGTGCCAGCACGGGACAGTCCTACAATGAGCAGTTCTTC.

In the case of this clone: Other DNA sequences in this specimen translate into the identical CDR3. The chain carries TRBV6-6 and TRBJ2-7; 7 bases are shared with TRBD2. With V trimmed by 0 bases and J by 4 bases, 6 bases remained unmatched. This CDR3 region has 15 residues. The germline gives CDR1 MNHNY, CDR2 SVGAGI (reference sequence). The CDR3 nucleotides are TGTGCCAGCAGTTACTCAGGGCAGGGAGGGTACGAGCAGTACTTC. It codes for CASSYSGQGGYEQYF.

The V call is TRBV19, the J call TRBJ2-7, with 8 bases that match TRBD1. This CDR3 is 15 amino acids long. CDR1 is LNHDA, CDR2 SQIVND, per germline (reference sequence). V lost 5 bases and J lost 2; bases outside the gene matches: 8. CDR3 sequence reads: CASSSSGQGTYEQYF. In DNA, the CDR3 is TGTGCCAGTAGTTCTTCCGGACAGGGTACCTACGAGCAGTACTTC.

The chain carries TRBV9 and TRBJ1-2, with a possible D match to TRBD1 (5 bases). With 0 bases removed from V and 5 bases from J, the gap between germline ends came to 11 bases. Germline V lookup: CDR1 SGDLS, CDR2 YYNGEE. This CDR3 has 14 residues. CDR3 loop: CASSVGGSHYGYTF. DNA for the CDR3: TGTGCCAGCAGCGTAGGGGGGAGTCATTATGGCTACACCTTC.

J is TRBJ2-2 and V is TRBV29-1, with TRBD2 identical over 8 bases. V lost 1 base, J lost 5 bases, and 3 bases stayed unmatched. The CDR3 extends over 14 amino acids. Germline CDR1 reads SQVTM; CDR2 reads ANQGSEA. The CDR3, as DNA: TGCAGCGTTGAAGGGGCGGGAGGAACCGGGGAGCTGTTTTTT. Amino acids: CSVEGAGGTGELFF.

The rearrangement uses TRBV27 and TRBJ1-5; no reliable D call. The CDR3 loop spans 14 amino acids. The V end was cut by 0 bases, the J end by 6 bases, with 9 bases between. Germline V gene lookup returns CDR1 MNHEY and CDR2 SMNVEV (reference sequence). The DNA for the CDR3 is TGTGCCAGCAGTTTATCCGATTGGGGTCAGCCCCAGCATTTT. This encodes CASSLSDWGQPQHF.

V usage is TRBV27 and J usage is TRBJ2-7, with 12 bases lining up with TRBD2. V lost 5 bases and J lost 5; bases outside the gene matches: 7. Germline CDR1 is MNHEY and CDR2 is SMNVEV (reference sequence). The CDR3 length is 15 residues. The CDR3 DNA follows: TGTGCCAGCAGTGAAGGGACTAGCGGGTTCAACGAGCAGTACTTC. Protein product: CASSEGTSGFNEQYF.

This chain joins TRBV6-5 and TRBJ2-1, with 8 bases matching TRBD2. The CDR3 extends over 16 amino acids. After removal of 4 bases from V and 5 bases from J, the junction contained 10 bases not matched to a gene. CDR1 MNHEY and CDR2 SVGAGI come from the germline V gene. CDR3 coding DNA: TGTGCCAGCAGTTCGTTCGCTAGCGGGCATGACAATGAGCAGTTCTTC. It is translated as CASSSFASGHDNEQFF.

This clone has only one observation. V is TRBV7-3 and J is TRBJ2-3; weak D call: TRBD1 (5 bases). Trimming left V 0 bases short and J 14 bases short, with 15 bases between. Germline lookup yields CDR1 SGHTA and CDR2 FQGTGA. The CDR3 consists of 13 residues. CDR3 sequence reads: CASSLTTSRVRYF. The CDR3 DNA follows: TGTGCCAGCAGCTTAACGACCTCCAGGGTGCGGTATTTT.

The CDR3 region is CASSPEQNPYEQYF. The CDR3 nucleotides read TGTGCCAGCTCACCGGAACAGAACCCCTACGAGCAGTACTTC. The chain couples TRBV18 to TRBJ2-7, with unresolved D. V lost 3 bases to trimming and J lost 2 bases, with 11 bases between them. The CDR3 runs 14 residues. Germline CDR1 KGHSH, CDR2 LQKENI.